Following are 15 T cell receptor beta chains from one sample sequenced in a study of CD8+CD57+ T cells in acquired aplastic anemia. It was genomic DNA that served as the template for profiling TCR beta VDJ and CDR3. Using its own MiXCR run on the reads, TCRdb lists one record per CDR3 protein. This table has fewer than 200,000 distinct CDR3 sequences, almost 50% appearing once. For sequencing, patients were chosen who had shown expansion of CD8+CD57+ cells by flow cytometry. Sequencing input: sorted CD4+, CD8+, or CD8+CD57+ T cells (not recorded which) from PBMCs. These receptors came from a human donor with aplastic anemia.

This clonotype was detected many times. The CDR3 spells CASSESDGTGYGYTF. The CDR3 nucleotides read TGTGCCAGCAGTGAATCGGATGGGACAGGCTATGGCTACACCTTC. V is TRBV6-1 and J is TRBJ1-2; 8 bases are a match to TRBD1. This CDR3 region has 15 residues. V shed 2 bases and J 4 bases; nucleotides not matched to a gene: 6. Germline V lookup: CDR1 MNHNS, CDR2 SASEGT.

This clonotype has at least ten counts. This chain joins TRBV6-1 and TRBJ2-5; 12 bases are a match to TRBD2. V dropped 1 base and J dropped 7; count of bases not matched to a gene: 10. The CDR3 is 17 residues long. Germline V gene sequence: CDR1 MNHNS, CDR2 SASEGT. The CDR3 nucleotides read TGTGCCAGCAGTGAAGTTCCTAGCGGGGGGGAGTGGGTGACCCAGTACTTC. Residues: CASSEVPSGGEWVTQYF.

This clonotype showed up just once. The chain uses TRBV10-3 and TRBJ2-3; no clear D. This CDR3 is built from 12 residues. Per germline, CDR1 ENHRY and CDR2 SYGVKD. CDR3 nucleotide sequence: TGTGCTACCAGTGACGGAACAGATACGCAGTATTTT. It encodes CATSDGTDTQYF.

This clonotype has only a few counts. The chain recombines TRBV25-1 with TRBJ1-4; D gene unclear. This CDR3 region has 13 residues. Germline V lookup: CDR1 MGHDK, CDR2 SYGVNS. V dropped 7 bases and J dropped 5 bases, with 11 bases sitting between them. CDR3 in DNA: TGTGCCAGCAATGGCCGGAGAAATGAAAAACTGTTTTTT. Amino acid sequence: CASNGRRNEKLFF.

The rearrangement links TRBV24-1 to TRBJ2-6, with a weak D call TRBD1 (6 bases). Germline values: CDR1 KGHDR, CDR2 SFDVKD. V was cut by 6 bases and J by 1 base, with 12 bases left in between. The CDR3 contains 16 residues. CDR3 sequence reads: CATSPTGKSGANVLTF. CDR3 coding DNA: TGTGCCACCAGTCCGACAGGAAAATCTGGGGCCAACGTCCTGACTTTC.

To note about this clonotype: Mismatch with germline at one junction end may stem from a read error. The chain uses TRBV24-1 and TRBJ2-7, with D perhaps matching TRBD1 or TRBD2 (5 bases each). The germline V gene encodes CDR1 KGHDR and CDR2 SFDVKD. This CDR3 contains 13 residues. The DNA for the CDR3 is TGTGCCGCCAGTGACCGGGGCATCTACGAGCAGTGCTTC. Translated, it gives CAASDRGIYEQCF.

In this sample, this clonotype turned up once. The chain couples TRBV10-3 to TRBJ2-7; no definite D call. Germline CDR1 reads ENHRY; CDR2 reads SYGVKD. V lost 0 bases, J lost 3 bases, and 6 bases lay in between. The CDR3 has 13 amino acids. CDR3 amino acids: CAISESIDYEQYF. In DNA form, the CDR3 reads TGTGCCATCAGTGAGTCGATCGACTACGAGCAGTACTTC.

In this sample, this clonotype turned up many times. Here the CDR3 reads CASSRGQGGYGYTF. CDR3 nucleotide sequence: TGTGCCAGTAGTAGAGGCCAAGGGGGCTATGGCTACACCTTC. The chain has TRBV19 and TRBJ1-2; possibly TRBD1 for D (6 bases). The V end was cut by 4 bases, the J end by 4 bases, with 13 bases between. The germline CDR1 and CDR2 sequences are LNHDA and SQIVND (reference sequence). The CDR3 loop spans 14 amino acids.

In its sample, this clonotype was seen many times. The rearrangement joins TRBV20-1 to TRBJ2-3; 11 bases align to TRBD2. Germline CDR1 DFQATT, CDR2 SNEGSKA (reference sequence). This CDR3 region has 15 residues. V gave up 4 bases and J gave up 4 bases; unmatched junction bases: 7. The CDR3 reads CSAISLAGGPDTQYF. CDR3 nucleotide sequence: TGCAGTGCTATATCGTTAGCGGGGGGGCCAGATACGCAGTATTTT.

Regarding this clonotype: One end of the junction does not line up with germline, which may come from a read error. This chain uses TRBV7-9 with TRBJ1-1; D remains unclear. This CDR3 is 15 amino acids long. Germline V gives CDR1 SEHNR, CDR2 FQNEAQ (reference sequence). CDR3 nucleotides: TGCGCCAGCAGCCCAAATCCGACGGGGAACACTGAAGCTTTCTTT. Amino acids: CASSPNPTGNTEAFF.

The chain combines TRBV20-1 with TRBJ2-1, with D possibly being TRBD2 (5 bases). Germline assignment: CDR1 DFQATT and CDR2 SNEGSKA (reference sequence). The CDR3 runs to 12 residues. Trimming shortened V by 6 bases and J by 6 bases, and 12 bases separated the two germline ends. CDR3 nucleotides: TGCAGTGCCAGCGGAGGCGGCAATGAGCAGTTCTTC. It codes for CSASGGGNEQFF.

This clonotype was counted ten times or more. J is TRBJ2-3 and V is TRBV19, with a tentative D call TRBD1 (6 bases). The V gene's germline CDR1 is LNHDA and CDR2 SQIVND (reference sequence). Between the trimmed V and J ends, which lost 7 bases and 4 bases, there was a span of 18 bases. The CDR3 covers 15 residues. For the CDR3, the DNA is TGTGCCAGTAACTCGGACAGATTAAACGCAGATACGCAGTATTTT. Its protein product is CASNSDRLNADTQYF.

This clonotype was picked up a small number of times. The V and J genes are TRBV14 and TRBJ2-7; D unresolved. Per germline, CDR1 SGHDN and CDR2 FVKESK. Trimming left V 8 bases short and J 3 bases short, with 11 bases between. The CDR3 covers 12 residues. This chain's CDR3 is CASGLSVYEQYF. The CDR3 DNA follows: TGTGCCAGCGGCTTATCCGTCTACGAGCAGTACTTC.

This clonotype was observed at least ten times. The rearrangement joins TRBV10-3 to TRBJ2-2; D is uncertain. Germline V gene lookup returns CDR1 ENHRY and CDR2 SYGVKD. V was cut by 0 bases and J by 8 bases, with 4 bases left in between. The CDR3 has 12 amino acids. This CDR3 reads CAISESYGELFF. In nucleotides, the CDR3 is TGTGCCATCAGTGAGTCGTATGGGGAGCTGTTTTTT.

V is TRBV2 and J is TRBJ2-5, with 7 bases lining up with TRBD2. Trimming at V came to 8 bases and at J to 5 bases, leaving 5 bases not matched to a gene. Germline CDR1 SNHLY, CDR2 FYNNEI. This CDR3 is built from 12 residues. The CDR3 coding sequence is TGTGCCAGCGCGGGAGAGGGTGAGACCCAGTACTTC. It is translated as CASAGEGETQYF. Variable domain in full (rest from reference TRBV2 and TRBJ2-5): EPEVTQTPSHQVTQMGQEVILRCVPISNHLYFYWYRQILGQKVEFLVSFYNNEISEKSEIFDDQFSVERPDGSNFTLKIRSTKLEDSAMYFCASAGEGETQYFGPGTRLLVL.